Presented here are 27 T cell receptor beta chains from one specimen sequenced in a study of identical twins. In TCRdb, the 5' RACE reads were re-called with MiXCR into one record per CDR3 protein. Of about 790,000 distinct CDR3 sequences in the sample, 18% were seen once. The sample was also linked to a second study, of T cells expressing NK-cell markers.

Material for sequencing was PBMCs. These TCRs come from a young woman in good health.

The V call is TRBV10-3, the J call TRBJ2-5; D assignment may be TRBD1 or TRBD2 (5 bases each). The CDR3 contains 12 residues. The germline V gene has CDR1 ENHRY and CDR2 SYGVKD. V lost 5 bases and J 4 bases, leaving 8 bases between the germline ends. The CDR3 protein is CAISPGGETQYF. The CDR3 nucleotides read TGTGCCATCAGTCCTGGGGGAGAGACCCAGTACTTC.

There are a few counts of this clonotype. This sequence joins TRBV6-6 and TRBJ1-1, with D hard to call. Germline lookup yields CDR1 MNHNY and CDR2 SVGAGI (reference sequence). V dropped 0 bases and J dropped 6 bases, with 8 bases sitting between them. The CDR3 consists of 13 residues. CDR3 nucleotides: TGTGCCAGCAGTTACTCGGGAGGTCCTGAAGCTTTCTTT. Its translation: CASSYSGGPEAFF.

This clonotype was seen only a few times. V gene TRBV12-3 or TRBV12-4 combines with J gene TRBJ1-4; 7 bases agree with TRBD1. V dropped 5 bases and J dropped 0; count of bases not matched to a gene: 6. The CDR3 is made up of 16 amino acids. CDR3 DNA: TGTGCCAGCAGTGCCCGACAGGGAACAACTAATGAAAAACTGTTTTTT. Its protein is CASSARQGTTNEKLFF.

V and J are TRBV29-1 and TRBJ2-5; D is ambiguous. V gave up 6 bases and J gave up 4 bases, with 15 bases separating them. Per germline, CDR1 SQVTM and CDR2 ANQGSEA. CDR3 size: 13 residues. The CDR3 sequence: CSVVNVFGETQYF. CDR3 in DNA: TGCAGCGTGGTGAACGTGTTCGGAGAGACCCAGTACTTC.

This clonotype occurred a few times. The rearrangement joins TRBV10-3 to TRBJ1-2, with D possibly matching TRBD1 (6 bases). The ends were cut back, 6 bases at V and 2 bases at J, with 13 bases in the middle. Germline V gene sequence: CDR1 ENHRY, CDR2 SYGVKD. This CDR3 has 14 amino acids. In nucleotides, the CDR3 is TGTGCCATCAGGCAGACAGGTTCCAACTATGGCTACACCTTC. It specifies CAIRQTGSNYGYTF.

V is TRBV20-1 and J is TRBJ1-2; no clear D gene. V lost 1 base, J lost 2 bases, and 14 bases lay in between. Per the germline V gene, CDR1 is DFQATT and CDR2 is SNEGSKA (reference sequence). The CDR3 extends over 15 amino acids. In DNA, the CDR3 is TGCAGTGCTAGAGGAGCTCAGGCAGCGAACTATGGCTACACCTTC. Translation: CSARGAQAANYGYTF.

Worth noting for this clonotype: A much bigger clone sits one base away, suggesting this may be a read error. This rearrangement joins TRBV6-5 to TRBJ2-1, with a possible D match to TRBD2 (5 bases). The germline V gene has CDR1 MNHEY and CDR2 SVGAGI. The ends were cut back, 3 bases at V and 3 bases at J, with 12 bases in the middle. This CDR3 comprises 15 residues. CDR3 protein: CASSYKGSFYNEQFF. The CDR3 DNA reads as TGTGCCAGCAGTTATAAAGGGAGCTTCTACAATGAGCAGTTCTTC.

This clonotype was detected only a few times. V gene TRBV25-1 combines with J gene TRBJ1-1; 7 bases fit TRBD1. The length of the CDR3 is 16 residues. Trimming took 0 bases from V and 1 from J; bases not matched to a gene: 5. CDR1 and CDR2 (germline): MGHDK, SYGVNS. CDR3 sequence (DNA): TGTGCCAGCAGTGAATATGGAGGGGGCCCGAACACTGAAGCTTTCTTT. Translation gives CASSEYGGGPNTEAFF.

Comments on this clonotype: One junction end disagrees with the germline gene, perhaps due to a read error. The V and J genes are TRBV9 and TRBJ2-5; D gene uncertain. Germline CDR1 and CDR2: SGDLS and YYNGEE. The CDR3 loop spans 13 amino acids. The CDR3 is CASSVVDQGTQYF. In DNA form, the CDR3 reads TGTGCCAGCAGCGTAGTTGACCAAGGGACCCAGTACTTC. The full variable domain, in which reference TRBV9 and TRBJ2-5 provide the parts outside the CDR3, is DSGVTQTPKHLITATGQRVTLRCSPRSGDLSVYWYQQSLDQGLQFLIQYYNGEERAKGNILERFSAQQFPDLHSELNLSSLELGDSALYFCASSVVDQGTQYFGPGTRLLVL.

V and J are TRBV7-9 and TRBJ2-1; D remains ambiguous. V lost 0 bases and J 5 bases, leaving 11 bases between the germline ends. Per the germline V gene, CDR1 is SEHNR and CDR2 is FQNEAQ (reference sequence). This CDR3 is 15 amino acids long. CDR3 sequence: CASSLAAQKNNEQFF. Here the CDR3 DNA reads TGTGCCAGCAGCTTAGCGGCCCAGAAGAACAATGAGCAGTTCTTC.

This clonotype was seen a handful of times. V usage is TRBV6-1 and J usage is TRBJ2-7, with D tentatively TRBD2 (5 bases). The V end lost 6 bases, the J end lost 7 bases, and 19 bases lay between the germline ends. Germline V CDR1 and CDR2: MNHNS, SASEGT. CDR3 length: 14 residues. The CDR3, as DNA: TGTGCCAGCAGCCCGGGGATCCATTTTAGAGAGCAGTACTTC. Translation gives CASSPGIHFREQYF.

DNA for the CDR3: TGTGCCATCAGTGCCGGCACCGCAAACACCATATATTTT. Translating gives CAISAGTANTIYF. The chain uses TRBV10-3 and TRBJ1-3; D uncertain. The V end lost 4 bases, the J end lost 6 bases, and 10 bases lay between the germline ends. The CDR3 contains 13 residues. Germline CDR1 ENHRY, CDR2 SYGVKD.

V gene TRBV11-2 combines with J gene TRBJ2-1; weak D call: TRBD2 (5 bases). The length of the CDR3 is 15 residues. V was trimmed by 3 bases and J by 9 bases, leaving 18 bases between them. The V gene's germline CDR1 is SGHAT and CDR2 FQNNGV. CDR3 nucleotide sequence: TGTGCCAGCAGCTTCTTGCGGCCGGGATTCGGTGAGCAGTTCTTC. It specifies CASSFLRPGFGEQFF.

This chain uses TRBV30 with TRBJ2-3; D not certain. Germline CDR1 is GTSNPN and CDR2 is SVGIG (reference sequence). This CDR3 has 13 residues. V shed 3 bases and J shed 1 base, with 8 bases lying between them. CDR3 amino acids: CAWRRLGTDTQYF. The CDR3 nucleotides read TGTGCCTGGAGGAGGCTTGGCACAGATACGCAGTATTTT. The full variable domain, in which reference TRBV30 and TRBJ2-3 provide the parts outside the CDR3, is SQTIHQWPATLVQPVGSPLSLECTVEGTSNPNLYWYRQAAGRGLQLLFYSVGIGQISSEVPQNLSASRPQDRQFILSSKKLLLSDSGFYLCAWRRLGTDTQYFGPGTRLTVL.

V is TRBV6-6 and J is TRBJ2-7; D is possibly TRBD1 (6 bases). From germline, CDR1 is MNHNY and CDR2 SVGAGI (reference sequence). Trimming stripped 6 bases from V and 1 base from J, with 10 bases between. This CDR3 has 13 amino acids. CDR3 coding DNA: TGTGCCAGCAGCCCAGGGGAGTCCTACGAGCAGTACTTC. This sequence encodes CASSPGESYEQYF.

The sample holds a few counts of this clonotype. Written as DNA, the CDR3 is TGCAGTGCTCTCCGTACTAGCGGGAGGGCCCATGAGCAGTTCTTC. It yields the protein CSALRTSGRAHEQFF. The chain couples TRBV20-1 to TRBJ2-1, with 13 bases identical to TRBD2. The CDR3 extends over 15 amino acids. The V segment lost 5 bases and the J segment 8 bases; nucleotides outside the gene matches: 9. Per germline, CDR1 DFQATT and CDR2 SNEGSKA (reference sequence).

The chain couples TRBV12-3 or TRBV12-4 to TRBJ2-7; 8 positions agree with TRBD2. With 0 bases clipped from V and 6 bases from J, the junction kept 7 bases outside the gene matches. This CDR3 region has 15 residues. The CDR3 DNA follows: TGTGCCAGCAGTTTAGCAGCGGGAGAAGGGGTCGAGCAGTACTTC. Amino acids: CASSLAAGEGVEQYF.

The chain recombines TRBV29-1 with TRBJ2-1; D gene uncertain. The V end lost 2 bases, the J end lost 8 bases, and 10 bases lay between the germline ends. The germline V gene encodes CDR1 SQVTM and CDR2 ANQGSEA. The length of the CDR3 is 12 residues. The CDR3 loop is CSVEFSLYEQFF. CDR3 sequence (DNA): TGCAGCGTTGAATTCTCGCTCTATGAGCAGTTCTTC.

This chain joins TRBV9 and TRBJ2-7, with D tentatively TRBD1 or TRBD2 (5 bases each). CDR1 SGDLS and CDR2 YYNGEE come from the germline V gene. The length of the CDR3 is 12 residues. V was trimmed by 5 bases and J by 6 bases, leaving 12 bases between them. The CDR3 DNA reads TGTGCCAGCAGAGGGGATGCGGGCGAGCAGTACTTC. This translates into CASRGDAGEQYF.

This clonotype was recorded a few times. CDR3 amino acids: CASSQEGGPGYNEQFF. CDR3 nucleotide sequence: TGTGCCAGCAGCCAAGAGGGGGGGCCTGGCTACAATGAGCAGTTCTTC. The rearrangement links TRBV3-1 to TRBJ2-1; the D gene is possibly TRBD2 (7 bases). The CDR3 extends over 16 amino acids. CDR1 LGHDT and CDR2 YNNKEL come from the germline V gene (reference sequence). Trimming took 0 bases from V and 3 from J, leaving 12 bases between them.

In DNA form, the CDR3 reads TGTGCCAGCAGCCGTAACGCGTATTATGGCTACACCTTC. Its translation: CASSRNAYYGYTF. The chain recombines TRBV6-2 or TRBV6-3 with TRBJ1-2; D is uncertain. Looked up from germline, CDR1 is MNHEY and CDR2 is SVGEGT. Trimming shortened V by 6 bases and J by 5 bases, and 13 bases separated the two germline ends. There are 13 residues in the CDR3.

This clonotype was counted only a few times. J is TRBJ2-3 and V is TRBV3-1, with D unclear. Trimming took off 1 base at V and 8 bases at J, with 10 bases between the two ends. The CDR3 sequence is 13 residues long. The V gene's germline CDR1 is LGHDT and CDR2 YNNKEL (reference sequence). CDR3 DNA sequence: TGTGCCAGCAGCCAAGCTAGGGCCTCTACGCAGTATTTT. It specifies CASSQARASTQYF.

The genes are TRBV5-1 and TRBJ2-5; D might be TRBD1 (6 bases). Germline CDR1 SGHRS, CDR2 YFSETQ. Trimming removed 0 bases from V and 1 base from J, with 13 bases in between. CDR3 length: 16 amino acids. The CDR3 DNA reads TGCGCCAGCAGCTTGGATGTGGGGGCCACCCAAGAGACCCAGTACTTC. Its translation: CASSLDVGATQETQYF.

This clonotype was recorded many times. V and J are TRBV20-1 and TRBJ2-7; no clear D. The CDR3 runs to 11 residues. V was pared by 1 base and J by 3 bases, with 4 bases between. CDR1 DFQATT and CDR2 SNEGSKA come from the germline V gene (reference sequence). The DNA for the CDR3 is TGCAGTGCTAGAGGACGCTACGAGCAGTACTTC. This sequence encodes CSARGRYEQYF.

This clonotype was detected a few times. The J gene is TRBJ2-1, the V gene TRBV20-1, with 9 bases that match TRBD2. The length of the CDR3 is 14 residues. J gave up 7 bases and V 5 bases, and 9 bases lay outside the gene matches. The germline CDR1 and CDR2 sequences are DFQATT and SNEGSKA (reference sequence). Here the CDR3 DNA reads TGCAGTGCTTTCCCCCCCCTAGCGGGGAATGAGCAGTTCTTC. Translated, it gives CSAFPPLAGNEQFF.

This clonotype appeared a few times. This chain connects TRBV3-1 to TRBJ1-1; TRBD1 might be the D (6 bases). Germline loops: CDR1 LGHDT, CDR2 YNNKEL (reference sequence). The V end was cut by 2 bases, the J end by 6 bases, with 10 bases between. This CDR3 comprises 13 residues. CDR3 DNA: TGTGCCAGCAGCCAAAGGACAGCGGCTGAAGCTTTCTTT. Protein: CASSQRTAAEAFF.

The chain uses TRBV5-5 and TRBJ1-2; D is unclear. CDR3 length: 17 amino acids. Germline V gives CDR1 SGHKS, CDR2 YYEKEE (reference sequence). V was pared by 5 bases and J by 1 base, with 21 bases between. CDR3 DNA: TGTGCCAGCAGGACGAATTTAGAGGAGCTACTTAACTATGGCTACACCTTC. This gives the protein CASRTNLEELLNYGYTF.